This T cell receptor (beta chain) was profiled in a study of cytomegalovirus exposure and HLA in healthy donors. TCRdb's table, derived via immunoSEQ multiplex PCR, lists solely in-frame clones and lacks some. Here the sample spans 20,000 to 25,000 clones, approximately 96% being singletons. The CDR3 contains 14 residues. V lost 4 bases to trimming and J lost 4 bases; unmatched junction nucleotides: 2. Per the germline V gene, CDR1 is KGHSY and CDR2 is FQNENV. The TCR comes from a man aged 25-45 years in good health and CMV-seropositive. The chain recombines TRBV16 with TRBJ2-7; 12 bases map to TRBD2. The sample consisted of PBMCs. For the CDR3, the DNA is TGTGCCAGCAGCCCGGGACTAGCGGGTTACGAGCAGTACTTC. It yields the protein CASSPGLAGYEQYF.